The 24 T cell receptor beta chains presented below share a single source sample, sequenced in a study of early T cells in non-severe SARS-CoV-2 infection. TCRdb re-called the 5' RACE reads with MiXCR, one entry per CDR3 protein. The table lists about 83,000 distinct CDR3 sequences, more than 9% of them singletons. This specimen was whole blood, taken at baseline. Receptors were obtained from an adult who was a healthcare worker with PCR-confirmed SARS-CoV-2 infection or an uninfected control (not recorded which).

The rearrangement joins TRBV30 to TRBJ1-2; 7 nucleotides line up with TRBD1. Unmatched junction bases numbered 7, after V lost 4 bases and J lost 5 bases. This CDR3 has 13 residues. From germline, CDR1 is GTSNPN and CDR2 SVGIG (reference sequence). This CDR3 reads CAWNGARGYGYTF. The DNA for the CDR3 is TGTGCCTGGAATGGTGCCAGGGGGTATGGCTACACCTTC.

In this sample, this clonotype turned up many times. The V and J genes are TRBV6-1 and TRBJ2-7, with TRBD2 matching over 11 bases. The J segment lost 3 bases and the V segment lost 6 bases, leaving 7 bases of the junction unmatched. This CDR3 contains 15 residues. In germline, CDR1 is MNHNS, CDR2 SASEGT. The CDR3 DNA sequence: TGTGCCAGCAGACCCTCCCTAGCGGGGGGCTACGAGCAGTACTTC. This encodes CASRPSLAGGYEQYF.

This clonotype has a handful of counts. The rearrangement uses TRBV7-8 and TRBJ2-1, with D unresolved. This CDR3 has 15 amino acids. Germline assignment: CDR1 SGHVS and CDR2 FQNEAQ. Trimming took 5 bases from V and 0 from J, leaving 11 bases between them. CDR3 protein: CASSVLNNSYNEQFF. In nucleotides, the CDR3 is TGTGCCAGCAGCGTCCTAAACAACTCCTACAATGAGCAGTTCTTC. Filled out from reference TRBV7-8 and TRBJ2-1, the complete variable domain reads GAGVSQSPRYKVAKRGQDVALRCDPISGHVSLFWYQQALGQGPEFLTYFQNEAQLDKSGLPSDRFFAERPEGSVSTLKIQRTQQEDSAVYLCASSVLNNSYNEQFFGPGTRLTVL.

The chain employs TRBV6-2 or TRBV6-3 and TRBJ1-5; TRBD1 matches 11 bases. Germline assignment: CDR1 MNHEY and CDR2 SVGEGT. The CDR3 covers 14 residues. Germline trimming cut 7 bases from V and 10 bases from J; bases unmatched to any gene: 9. In DNA form, the CDR3 reads TGTGCCAGCACCTTTGGACAGGGGGCGGGACCCCAGCATTTT. It translates to CASTFGQGAGPQHF.

The chain is built from TRBV5-4 and TRBJ2-5; 7 nucleotides align to TRBD2. The length of the CDR3 is 13 residues. After removal of 3 bases from V and 4 bases from J, the junction contained 3 bases not matched to a gene. Germline V gene sequence: CDR1 SGHNT, CDR2 YYREEE (reference sequence). CDR3 sequence (DNA): TGTGCCAGCAGCTCGGGGAGGGGAGAGACCCAGTACTTC. Translating gives CASSSGRGETQYF.

This clonotype was observed a few times. CDR3 in amino acids: CASRPDMNYGYTF. For the CDR3, the DNA is TGTGCCAGCAGACCTGACATGAACTATGGCTACACCTTC. The chain carries TRBV6-5 and TRBJ1-2; D remains ambiguous. This CDR3 has 13 amino acids. The V gene's germline CDR1 is MNHEY and CDR2 SVGAGI. V lost 6 bases to trimming and J lost 2 bases, with 10 bases between them.

This sequence joins TRBV28 and TRBJ1-6; no clear D. CDR3 size: 13 residues. The germline CDR1 and CDR2 sequences are MDHEN and SYDVKM. V was clipped by 7 bases and J by 7 bases, with 11 bases between them. In DNA, the CDR3 is TGTGCCAGCACGGCCGCCGACAATTCACCCCTCCACTTT. Translated, it gives CASTAADNSPLHF.

This clonotype was detected a few times. V and J are TRBV10-3 and TRBJ2-5; D not certain. Per the germline V gene, CDR1 is ENHRY and CDR2 is SYGVKD. V gave up 0 bases and J gave up 5 bases, with 4 bases separating them. The CDR3 sequence is 12 residues long. The CDR3 loop is CAISESQETQYF. Here the CDR3 DNA reads TGTGCCATCAGTGAGTCACAGGAGACCCAGTACTTC.

The sample holds many counts of this clonotype. The V and J genes are TRBV13 and TRBJ2-2; no reliable D call. Trimming took off 6 bases at V and 5 bases at J, with 13 bases between the two ends. The CDR3 runs 14 residues. Germline CDR1 reads PRHDT; CDR2 reads FYEKMQ (reference sequence). CDR3 nucleotide sequence: TGTGCCAGCAGGATCTACGAAGGAACCGGGGAGCTGTTTTTT. This encodes CASRIYEGTGELFF.

This clonotype was seen at least ten times. The gene calls are TRBV6-6 and TRBJ2-1; D possibly uses TRBD1 or TRBD2 (6 bases each). Trimming stripped 4 bases from V and 5 bases from J, with 12 bases between. CDR1 is MNHNY, CDR2 SVGAGI, per germline (reference sequence). The CDR3 runs 14 residues. DNA for the CDR3: TGTGCCAGCAGTTGGGGGGCCCCTAACAATGAGCAGTTCTTC. Translation gives CASSWGAPNNEQFF.

This clonotype was seen ten or more times. V usage is TRBV27 and J usage is TRBJ2-1; 8 bases fit TRBD2. V shed 3 bases and J 15 bases; nucleotides not matched to a gene: 7. This CDR3 has 12 residues. Germline V gene data show CDR1 as MNHEY and CDR2 as SMNVEV (reference sequence). CDR3 coding DNA: TGTGCCAGCAGTTTCCCAGGGACTAGTGCGTTCTTC. Translation: CASSFPGTSAFF.

This clonotype was observed a few times. The rearrangement links TRBV11-2 to TRBJ2-1; no clear D gene. This CDR3 is built from 14 residues. CDR1 SGHAT and CDR2 FQNNGV come from the germline V gene. V dropped 3 bases and J dropped 1 base, with 7 bases sitting between them. The CDR3 spells CASSLMTSYNEQFF. The CDR3, as DNA: TGTGCCAGCAGCTTGATGACTTCCTACAATGAGCAGTTCTTC.

This clonotype was found a few times. The chain links TRBV12-3 or TRBV12-4 to TRBJ2-1; TRBD1 is a possible D gene (6 bases). The CDR3 sequence is 15 residues long. Trimming took 7 bases from V and 2 from J, leaving 15 bases between them. The CDR3 bases are TGTGCCAGCAATCCCACAGGGCACCCCTACAATGAGCAGTTCTTC. This gives the protein CASNPTGHPYNEQFF.

This clonotype was seen more than once but under ten times. V and J are TRBV6-6 and TRBJ2-1; D unclear. The CDR3 runs 9 residues. Germline V CDR1 and CDR2: MNHNY, SVGAGI (reference sequence). The germline V and J ends were trimmed by 8 bases and 9 bases, with 5 bases remaining between them. CDR3 coding DNA: TGTGCCAGCGGAATTGAGCAGTTCTTC. This codes for CASGIEQFF.

The chain uses TRBV20-1 and TRBJ2-7; perhaps TRBD1 as D (7 bases). CDR1 is DFQATT, CDR2 SNEGSKA, per germline (reference sequence). V was clipped by 6 bases and J by 5 bases, with 26 bases between them. The CDR3 extends over 16 amino acids. The CDR3 spells CSATSLTPGQINEQYF. The CDR3 region has the DNA TGCAGTGCAACTAGCCTAACCCCGGGACAGATAAACGAGCAGTACTTC.

This clonotype turned up a few times. The gene calls are TRBV12-2 and TRBJ1-1; the DNA was not used to check the table's D call, TRBD1. TRBV12-2 is described as a pseudogene. This CDR3 region has 12 residues. This chain's CDR3 is CASRLATGEAFF. CDR3 coding DNA: TGTGCAAGTCGCTTGGCGACAGGGGAGGCTTTCTTT.

Ten or more counts support this clonotype. This rearrangement joins TRBV24-1 to TRBJ2-1; 8 bases align to TRBD2. Looked up from germline, CDR1 is KGHDR and CDR2 is SFDVKD. This CDR3 comprises 15 residues. V lost 7 bases, J lost 8 bases, and 12 bases stayed unmatched. The CDR3 reads CATSPGTRLVDEQFF. CDR3 in DNA: TGTGCCACCAGCCCAGGGACTAGATTAGTAGATGAGCAGTTCTTC.

The V call is TRBV29-1, the J call TRBJ2-1; D may correspond to TRBD1 or TRBD2 (6 bases each). This CDR3 has 13 amino acids. V was cut by 8 bases and J by 6 bases, with 17 bases left in between. In germline, CDR1 is SQVTM, CDR2 ANQGSEA. The CDR3 coding sequence is TGCAGCATCCGGAGGGGGAGTGTCAATGAGCAGTTCTTC. Protein: CSIRRGSVNEQFF.

The sample holds many counts of this clonotype. The V call is TRBV12-3 or TRBV12-4, the J call TRBJ2-3; the D gene is possibly TRBD2 (5 bases). V lost 10 bases and J lost 0, with 14 bases in between. The CDR3 has 14 amino acids. Here the CDR3 reads CATSPAASTDTQYF. CDR3 nucleotides: TGTGCCACCTCCCCAGCGGCTAGCACAGATACGCAGTATTTT.

Of note for this clonotype: A read error may be the cause here, since a much bigger clone is one base away. V gene TRBV6-1 combines with J gene TRBJ2-4; 7 bases match TRBD2. The germline V gene has CDR1 MNHNS and CDR2 SASEGT. The CDR3 spans 11 residues. DNA of the CDR3: TGCGACAGACTAGCCAAAAACACTCAGTACTTC. Translating gives CDRLAKNTQYF.

J is TRBJ2-7 and V is TRBV7-2; TRBD1 matches 9 bases. The CDR3 length is 14 residues. V shed 8 bases, J shed 2 bases, and the junction held 7 bases outside the gene matches. Germline V gene sequence: CDR1 SGHTA, CDR2 FQGNSA. This CDR3 is CASRAGTGTYEQYF. CDR3 sequence (DNA): TGTGCCAGCCGTGCCGGGACAGGGACCTACGAGCAGTACTTC.

This clonotype was observed a few times. The chain uses TRBV7-3 and TRBJ2-1; the D gene could be TRBD1 or TRBD2 (5 bases each). The V end was cut by 2 bases, the J end by 4 bases, with 24 bases between. Germline values: CDR1 SGHTA, CDR2 FQGTGA. CDR3 length equals 19 residues. CDR3 nucleotide sequence: TGTGCCAGCAGCTTATTGGGGGTGTCAGGGCAGGGCCGGTACAATGAGCAGTTCTTC. It encodes CASSLLGVSGQGRYNEQFF.

This clonotype was counted many times. The V and J genes are TRBV7-6 and TRBJ2-3; a weak D match, TRBD2 (5 bases). CDR3 length: 13 residues. CDR1 SGHVS and CDR2 FNYEAQ come from the germline V gene. V lost 1 base to trimming and J lost 6 bases, with 8 bases between them. The DNA for the CDR3 is TGTGCCAGCAGCTTAGGGTGGACTGATACGCAGTATTTT. Its protein is CASSLGWTDTQYF.

The chain combines TRBV28 with TRBJ1-1; D call uncertain. The germline gives CDR1 MDHEN, CDR2 SYDVKM. This CDR3 comprises 13 residues. V gave up 2 bases and J gave up 2 bases, with 6 bases separating them. The CDR3 sequence is CASSLQINTEAFF. The CDR3, as DNA: TGTGCCAGCAGTTTACAAATAAACACTGAAGCTTTCTTT.